These 25 T cell receptor beta chains were all obtained from the same sample, sequenced in a study of T cells after yellow fever vaccination. TCRdb re-called the 5' RACE reads through MiXCR, storing one row per CDR3 protein. The repertoire holds some 600,000 distinct CDR3 sequences, with 17% as singletons. The sequencing here drew on PBMCs, taken about 5 days after the first yellow fever vaccination. The source of these receptors is a man younger than 35 who received the YFV17D yellow fever vaccine.

The chain uses TRBV7-2 and TRBJ2-3, with TRBD1 matching over 7 bases. V lost 5 bases and J lost 0; bases outside the gene matches: 5. The CDR3 sequence is 15 residues long. Germline V gives CDR1 SGHTA, CDR2 FQGNSA. The CDR3 DNA reads as TGTGCCAGCAGCCGGGACAGTGCTAGCACAGATACGCAGTATTTT. Its translation is CASSRDSASTDTQYF.

V gene TRBV12-3 or TRBV12-4 combines with J gene TRBJ2-1; 8 bases map to TRBD2. The CDR3 length is 12 residues. J was trimmed by 10 bases and V by 6 bases; bases with no gene match: 5. This chain's CDR3 is CASRVAGREQFF. The DNA for the CDR3 is TGTGCCAGCAGAGTAGCGGGGCGGGAGCAGTTCTTC.

This clonotype was detected many times. The CDR3 protein is CASAPGLNYGYTF. CDR3 sequence (DNA): TGTGCCAGCGCGCCAGGACTAAACTATGGCTACACCTTC. This chain connects TRBV27 to TRBJ1-2; D unclear. CDR1 MNHEY and CDR2 SMNVEV come from the germline V gene (reference sequence). V lost 8 bases, J lost 2 bases, and 12 bases lay in between. There are 13 residues in the CDR3.

The chain recombines TRBV19 with TRBJ1-5, with 7 positions matching TRBD1. V shed 7 bases and J 6 bases; nucleotides not matched to a gene: 15. From germline, CDR1 is LNHDA and CDR2 SQIVND (reference sequence). The CDR3 has 16 amino acids. The CDR3 here is CASTSVGQAGGQPQHF. The CDR3 DNA reads as TGTGCCAGTACCTCCGTCGGACAGGCCGGGGGTCAGCCCCAGCATTTT.

This clonotype has at least ten counts. The CDR3 region has the DNA TGTGCCAGTAGTAGGGCAACGTACGGCTACACCTTC. Its protein product is CASSRATYGYTF. The V and J genes are TRBV19 and TRBJ1-2; no clear D. Germline V gene lookup returns CDR1 LNHDA and CDR2 SQIVND (reference sequence). Trimming took off 4 bases at V and 8 bases at J, with 11 bases between the two ends. The CDR3 totals 12 residues.

V gene TRBV7-9 combines with J gene TRBJ2-7; possible D gene TRBD2, 7 bases. V was trimmed by 4 bases and J by 3 bases, leaving 19 bases between them. Germline V gives CDR1 SEHNR, CDR2 FQNEAQ (reference sequence). This CDR3 has 16 residues. The CDR3, as DNA: TGTGCCAGCAGCTCTCTGTGGGCGGGGGCCAGCTACGAGCAGTACGTC. Amino acid sequence: CASSSLWAGASYEQYV.

This clonotype appeared a few times. The chain is built from TRBV10-3 and TRBJ2-7, with 9 nucleotides matching TRBD1. Looked up from germline, CDR1 is ENHRY and CDR2 is SYGVKD. CDR3 length: 14 amino acids. V shed 4 bases, J shed 2 bases, and the junction held 3 bases outside the gene matches. In DNA form, the CDR3 reads TGTGCCATCAGTGGGACAGGGGCGCCCTACGAGCAGTACTTC. This codes for CAISGTGAPYEQYF.

This clonotype showed up just a few times. This chain connects TRBV12-3 or TRBV12-4 to TRBJ2-2; maybe TRBD2 (5 bases). The CDR3 runs 13 residues. Trimming shortened V by 4 bases and J by 8 bases, and 11 bases separated the two germline ends. The CDR3 DNA reads as TGTGCCAGCAGTTCAAGGGAGTGGGGGGAGCTGTTTTTT. It is translated as CASSSREWGELFF.

This chain uses TRBV6-1 with TRBJ2-4, with D uncertain. Trimming shortened V by 8 bases and J by 0 bases, and 14 bases separated the two germline ends. The CDR3 length is 15 residues. The germline V gene encodes CDR1 MNHNS and CDR2 SASEGT. In DNA form, the CDR3 reads TGTGCCAGCGGCCGTTTGTCACTAGCCAAAAACATTCAGTACTTC. Translated: CASGRLSLAKNIQYF.

The chain employs TRBV7-9 and TRBJ1-1; D might be TRBD1 (6 bases). CDR1 and CDR2 from the germline V gene are SEHNR and FQNEAQ (reference sequence). The CDR3 loop spans 16 amino acids. V was trimmed by 1 base and J by 1 base, leaving 13 bases between them. CDR3 protein: CASSLEGRGGNTEAFF. The CDR3 DNA follows: TGTGCCAGCAGCTTAGAAGGTAGGGGGGGGAACACTGAAGCTTTCTTT.

The chain is built from TRBV5-1 and TRBJ1-4, with D possibly matching TRBD1 (5 bases). The germline V and J ends were trimmed by 1 base and 8 bases, with 15 bases remaining between them. Looked up from germline, CDR1 is SGHRS and CDR2 is YFSETQ. CDR3 length: 15 amino acids. The CDR3 DNA sequence: TGCGCCAGCAGCTTGAGTAGGGGAGGAAAGGAAAAACTGTTTTTT. Protein product: CASSLSRGGKEKLFF.

This clonotype has just a few counts. The chain joins TRBV25-1 to TRBJ2-7; 7 bases are shared with TRBD1. CDR3 length equals 17 residues. Unmatched junction bases numbered 14, after V lost 0 bases and J lost 6 bases. Germline CDR1 is MGHDK and CDR2 is SYGVNS. In nucleotides, the CDR3 is TGTGCCAGCAGTGAATACGACAGGGTGGGGTCCTTTGGCGAGCAGTACGTC. It yields the protein CASSEYDRVGSFGEQYV.

This clonotype was observed a handful of times. The chain couples TRBV15 to TRBJ2-7, with 13 bases that match TRBD2. After removal of 3 bases from V and 7 bases from J, the junction contained 12 bases not matched to a gene. The germline CDR1 and CDR2 sequences are LNHNV and YYDKDF (reference sequence). There are 17 residues in the CDR3. This CDR3 reads CATSSRRTSGGEQEQYF. In DNA, the CDR3 is TGTGCCACCAGCAGTAGACGGACTAGCGGGGGCGAGCAAGAGCAGTACTTC.

V is TRBV4-1 and J is TRBJ2-1, with D possibly TRBD1 on 6 matching bases. The germline V and J ends were trimmed by 9 bases and 5 bases, with 17 bases remaining between them. This CDR3 region has 14 residues. Looked up from germline, CDR1 is MGHRA and CDR2 is YSYEKL. DNA for the CDR3: TGCGCCAGTACAACAGGGTGGAAGAACAATGAGCAGTTCTTC. This codes for CASTTGWKNNEQFF.

The table lists this clonotype with many counts. The chain links TRBV7-2 to TRBJ1-5, with TRBD1 identical over 8 bases. The trim removed 2 bases at V and 6 bases at J, leaving 6 bases unmatched. Germline-derived CDR1 and CDR2 are SGHTA and FQGNSA. The CDR3 consists of 15 residues. The DNA of the CDR3 is TGTGCCAGCAGCTTAATGCCCACAGGGGGTCAGCCCCAGCATTTT. As protein: CASSLMPTGGQPQHF.

CDR3 sequence (DNA): TGTGCCAGCAGTGAATACGCGGGAACCACAGATACGCAGTATTTT. It translates to CASSEYAGTTDTQYF. The genes are TRBV25-1 and TRBJ2-3; D is possibly TRBD2 (6 bases). The CDR3 consists of 15 residues. With 0 bases removed from V and 2 bases from J, the gap between germline ends came to 9 bases. Germline assignment: CDR1 MGHDK and CDR2 SYGVNS.

This chain links TRBV18 with TRBJ1-1; 8 bases map to TRBD1. The V gene end was trimmed by 3 bases and the J gene end by 6 bases; junction bases not matched to a gene: 6. The germline V gene has CDR1 KGHSH and CDR2 LQKENI. The CDR3 is made up of 14 amino acids. The CDR3 region is CASSPDRGIAEAFF. The CDR3 nucleotides are TGTGCCAGCTCACCCGACAGGGGAATTGCTGAAGCTTTCTTT.

The chain recombines TRBV7-9 with TRBJ1-2; unclear D gene. The CDR3 is 16 residues long. V shed 2 bases and J shed 1 base, with 14 bases lying between them. Germline V gene data show CDR1 as SEHNR and CDR2 as FQNEAQ (reference sequence). DNA for the CDR3: TGTGCCAGCAGCTTAACCACAGCAACACTTAACTATGGCTACACCTTC. Protein: CASSLTTATLNYGYTF.

This clonotype was picked up a small number of times. This chain links TRBV5-1 with TRBJ2-3; 7 bases line up with TRBD1. V lost 4 bases, J lost 3 bases, and 8 bases stayed unmatched. Germline-derived CDR1 and CDR2 are SGHRS and YFSETQ. The CDR3 is made up of 15 amino acids. The CDR3 region is CASSPGTAGTDTQYF. CDR3 DNA sequence: TGCGCCAGCAGCCCCGGGACAGCCGGTACAGATACGCAGTATTTT.

This clonotype has only a few counts. The rearrangement uses TRBV6-5 and TRBJ1-2; TRBD1 might be the D (6 bases). CDR3 length: 16 amino acids. Germline V gene lookup returns CDR1 MNHEY and CDR2 SVGAGI. Deletions cut 0 bases from V and 4 bases from J, with 15 bases between. The CDR3 coding sequence is TGTGCCAGCAGTTACTCGACAGGCCGGCACCCCTATGGCTACACCTTC. Translation gives CASSYSTGRHPYGYTF.

The chain combines TRBV6-5 with TRBJ1-2, with D tentatively TRBD1 (5 bases). This CDR3 contains 15 residues. The V and J ends lost 4 bases and 8 bases respectively, with 20 bases between them. Germline assignment: CDR1 MNHEY and CDR2 SVGAGI. The CDR3 DNA reads TGTGCCAGCAGTTCACCGGGACTGTTTCGTGACGGCTACACCTTC. Amino acids: CASSSPGLFRDGYTF.

This sequence joins TRBV4-1 and TRBJ1-1; 12 nucleotides agree with TRBD1. V trimming: 0 bases; J trimming: 7 bases; junction bases outside the gene matches: 3. The CDR3 has 15 amino acids. Per germline, CDR1 MGHRA and CDR2 YSYEKL. As DNA, the CDR3 is TGCGCCAGCAGCCAAGAGGGACAGGGGGCTCTTGAAGCTTTCTTT. Amino acids: CASSQEGQGALEAFF.

The V call is TRBV3-1, the J call TRBJ2-2; D could derive from TRBD1 or TRBD2 (5 bases each). CDR1 is LGHDT, CDR2 YNNKEL, per germline (reference sequence). Trimming left V 4 bases short and J 5 bases short, with 11 bases between. The CDR3 has 14 residues. CDR3 in amino acids: CASSPRDGTGELFF. The CDR3 region has the DNA TGTGCCAGCAGCCCCAGGGACGGGACCGGGGAGCTGTTTTTT. Combining the CDR3 with reference TRBV3-1 and TRBJ2-2 gives the whole variable domain DTAVSQTPKYLVTQMGNDKSIKCEQNLGHDTMYWYKQDSKKFLKIMFSYNNKELIINETVPNRFSPKSPDKAHLNLHINSLELGDSAVYFCASSPRDGTGELFFGEGSRLTVL.

CDR3 sequence: CASSLGGAKETQYF. The CDR3 DNA reads as TGTGCCAGCAGCTTAGGGGGCGCCAAAGAGACCCAGTACTTC. V and J are TRBV7-2 and TRBJ2-5, with D maybe TRBD1 (5 bases). CDR3 length: 14 residues. Germline loops: CDR1 SGHTA, CDR2 FQGNSA. Trimming removed 1 base at V and 3 bases at J, with 9 bases between.

The chain carries TRBV12-3 or TRBV12-4 and TRBJ1-2; D remains ambiguous. V gave up 5 bases and J gave up 8 bases, with 18 bases separating them. The CDR3 has 14 residues. Here the CDR3 reads CASSAPPGVGGYTF. The CDR3 nucleotides are TGTGCCAGCAGTGCGCCCCCCGGGGTGGGGGGCTACACCTTC.